These 12 T cell receptor beta chains were sequenced from one sample in a study of a mutant IDH1 vaccine in newly diagnosed glioma. The time point: week 11, during vaccination. Vaccination used 300 ug of mutant IDH1 20-mer peptide per dose, with topical imiquimod. These receptors have no identified antigens. Assay: immunoSEQ multiplex PCR; the TCRdb copy retains only in-frame clones and omits some. The data show over 55,000 clones, 70% to 90% seen once. The specimen was PBMCs, collected from a glioma patient whose treatment included an IDH1 peptide vaccine. Receptors originate from a man aged 35-49 years with glioma.

This chain connects TRBV7-6 to TRBJ2-1; 7 nucleotides align to TRBD2. CDR1 is SGHVS, CDR2 FNYEAQ, per germline. The CDR3 runs to 14 residues. V shed 4 bases and J 6 bases; nucleotides not matched to a gene: 6. The CDR3 region is CASSSVREGNEQFF. The CDR3 bases are TGTGCCAGCAGCTCCGTGAGGGAGGGCAATGAGCAGTTCTTC.

The sample holds one count of this clone. This chain joins TRBV9 and TRBJ2-3, with a tentative D call TRBD2 (6 bases). The V gene's germline CDR1 is SGDLS and CDR2 YYNGEE. CDR3 size: 17 residues. The V gene lost 2 bases and the J gene lost 2 bases, with 18 bases spanning the gap. DNA for the CDR3: TGTGCCAGCAGCGTCAGCTTAGGAGGCGGGGACACAGATACGCAGTATTTT. It encodes CASSVSLGGGDTDTQYF.

This clone has just one count. The V call is TRBV27, the J call TRBJ2-2; 8 bases fit TRBD2. This CDR3 comprises 16 residues. The germline V gene encodes CDR1 MNHEY and CDR2 SMNVEV (reference sequence). Trimming at V came to 6 bases and at J to 3 bases, leaving 9 bases not matched to a gene. The CDR3 nucleotides read TGTGCCAGCAGCCCTTCGGGGGGGCCCGACACCGGGGAGCTGTTTTTT. This sequence encodes CASSPSGGPDTGELFF.

The chain combines TRBV6-6 with TRBJ1-4; D is ambiguous. Trimming pared 8 bases from V and 13 bases from J, leaving 14 bases between. The germline V gene has CDR1 MNHNY and CDR2 SVGAGI (reference sequence). CDR3 length: 11 amino acids. The CDR3: CASWQDVGLFF. The CDR3 nucleotides read TGTGCCAGCTGGCAGGACGTAGGACTGTTTTTT.

The chain uses TRBV7-2 and TRBJ2-7, with 8 bases identical to TRBD1. V shed 6 bases, J shed 4 bases, and the junction held 2 bases outside the gene matches. This CDR3 comprises 12 residues. From germline, CDR1 is SGHTA and CDR2 FQGNSA. CDR3 in DNA: TGTGCCAGCAGTTGGACAGGGTACGAGCAGTACTTC. Encoded protein: CASSWTGYEQYF.

The chain recombines TRBV5-4 with TRBJ2-3; the match to TRBD2 covers 14 bases. The CDR3 consists of 18 residues. V lost 3 bases and J lost 1; bases outside the gene matches: 7. Germline V lookup: CDR1 SGHNT, CDR2 YYREEE (reference sequence). CDR3 bases: TGTGCCAGCAGCTCGGGACTAGCGGGAGCTCTACGCACAGATACGCAGTATTTT. Protein sequence: CASSSGLAGALRTDTQYF.

The rearrangement uses TRBV11-2 and TRBJ2-3; TRBD1 agrees at 9 bases. The CDR3 sequence is 15 residues long. In germline, CDR1 is SGHAT, CDR2 FQNNGV. V dropped 4 bases and J dropped 6; count of bases not matched to a gene: 8. CDR3 protein: CASSSYRGRLDTQYF. The DNA for the CDR3 is TGTGCCAGCAGCTCCTACAGGGGGCGTCTGGATACGCAGTATTTT. Combining the CDR3 with reference TRBV11-2 and TRBJ2-3 gives the whole variable domain EAGVAQSPRYKIIEKRQSVAFWCNPISGHATLYWYQQILGQGPKLLIQFQNNGVVDDSQLPKDRFSAERLKGVDSTLKIQPAKLEDSAVYLCASSSYRGRLDTQYFGPGTRLTVL.

This clone was seen just once. The chain is built from TRBV4-1 and TRBJ1-1, with 7 nucleotides matching TRBD1. In germline, CDR1 is MGHRA, CDR2 YSYEKL. CDR3 length: 13 amino acids. Trimming cost V 3 bases and J 4 bases; bases outside gene matches: 2. CDR3: CASSHRGITEAFF. CDR3 in DNA: TGCGCCAGCAGCCACAGGGGGATCACTGAAGCTTTCTTT.

The chain carries TRBV19 and TRBJ1-5, with D perhaps TRBD1 (6 bases). CDR3 size: 14 residues. Trimming left V 3 bases short and J 5 bases short, with 11 bases between. Germline V gene sequence: CDR1 LNHDA, CDR2 SQIVND (reference sequence). The CDR3 loop reads CASSIGGRDQPQHF. In DNA, the CDR3 is TGTGCCAGTAGTATCGGGGGGCGTGATCAGCCCCAGCATTTT.

Here the CDR3 reads CAWSVRGTNTGELFF. The CDR3 DNA reads as TGTGCCTGGAGTGTACGAGGCACAAACACCGGGGAGCTGTTTTTT. The chain carries TRBV30 and TRBJ2-2; D remains ambiguous. Germline CDR1 reads GTSNPN; CDR2 reads SVGIG (reference sequence). V shed 0 bases and J shed 2 bases, with 10 bases lying between them. The CDR3 consists of 15 residues.

The V gene is TRBV6-5, the J gene TRBJ1-2; D possibly corresponds to TRBD1 (5 bases). The V and J ends lost 2 bases and 4 bases respectively, with 14 bases between them. This CDR3 spans 15 amino acids. Germline loops: CDR1 MNHEY, CDR2 SVGAGI. In DNA form, the CDR3 reads TGTGCCAGCAGTTACGGGATAACAGGAACCTATGGCTACACCTTC. As protein: CASSYGITGTYGYTF.

The V gene is TRBV9, the J gene TRBJ2-1; 9 positions match TRBD2. This CDR3 is built from 15 residues. Germline-derived CDR1 and CDR2 are SGDLS and YYNGEE. V was pared by 0 bases and J by 9 bases, with 7 bases of the junction left unmatched. The CDR3, as DNA: TGTGCCAGCAGCGTAGGAGTAGCGGGAGAGAGTGAGCAGTTCTTC. The encoded protein is CASSVGVAGESEQFF.